What follows describes a single T cell receptor (beta chain). Its antigen has not been determined. No qualities accompany the bases; no much larger clone lies one base away. The data were taken from a study of blood T cell repertoires in COVID-19 (dated by TCRdb to 2020 to 2022). In terms of the full investigation: Samples covering the acute and convalescent phases of COVID-19 were provided by collaborators in the United States, Italy and Spain. The material from the prospective study consisted of cDNA or gDNA derived from T cells, B-cell-depleted T cells, or PBMCs. The repertoires were released in a freely available public database meant as a resource for research on the immune response to SARS-CoV-2. Where available, HLA class I and class II types were obtained from metadata supplied by the sample provider rather than from assay-based typing. The samples were drawn from the first 160 participants of the ongoing ImmuneRACE study and from over a thousand subjects provided by 6 global collaborators. A de-identified subject ID, COVID-19 status, age in years and sex were almost always included in the sample metadata. Deeply sampled blood TCRbeta repertoires from subjects exposed to, actively infected with, or recovered from COVID-19 were included in the dataset.

CDR3 length: 14 amino acids, cysteine to phenylalanine. Left in the record is the CDR3 DNA by itself, 42 bases read in frame from the first base. Via the germline V gene, CDR1 is SGHTA and CDR2 FQGTGA. V lost 1 base and J lost 5 bases; the stretch between them is 11 bases long. The collaborating institutions used their own protocols to collect whole blood in K2EDTA tubes. For TCRbeta analysis, collaborators shipped samples in one of three forms: frozen whole blood, isolated PBMCs, or DNA extracted from either of those sample types. TCRbeta CDR3 regions were amplified from genomic DNA using the immunoSEQ Assay, a bias-controlled multiplex PCR. In the paper's pipeline: The number of nucleated cells in each sample was estimated by amplification of reference gene primers within the assay. To quantify the absolute abundance of each unique TCRbeta CDR3 rearrangement, sequence reads were collapsed and filtered. For each sample, productive Simpson clonality was calculated as the square root of Simpson's diversity index over productive rearrangements. This immuneACCESS table, as held by TCRdb, lists in-frame sequences with V and J called but not all clones. Of the missing ones, under half trace to an unresolved V gene in checked studies; the others have no known cause. V, J and clone size are those of that table, while D and trimming were read from the DNA. The sample table contains 650,000 to 800,000 clones; only one count was recorded for 85% to 90% of them. 0.2% to 0.3% of the sample is in the top ten clones.

General study outcomes and caveats: Clinical and demographic metadata were provided uncurated, with the amount varying by source and participant.

The origin of this receptor is a woman younger than 35 with acute or convalescent COVID-19. The sequence is built from TRBV7-3 and TRBJ2-5; TRBD1 is a possible D gene, resting on 6 matching bases. Sample: peripheral blood. The CDR3 amino acid sequence is: CASSLSGQGETQYF. The nucleotide sequence is given as TGTGCCAGCAGCTTAAGCGGGCAGGGGGAGACCCAGTACTTC.